This T cell receptor (beta chain) was captured in a study of blood T cell repertoires in COVID-19. Study in general: T cells, B-cell-depleted T cells, or PBMCs supplied cDNA or gDNA.

Produced via immunoSEQ multiplex PCR; TCRdb's table is partial and in-frame only. The top ten hold less than 4.5% of the sample, which has 110,000 to 150,000 clones, about nine tenths seen once. This study enrolled people aged 18 to 89 from under 25 US geographic areas. Researchers sorted participants into cohorts using their self-reported clinical history. Germline V gene lookup returns CDR1 SGHDN and CDR2 FVKESK. CDR3 length equals 14 residues. The germline V and J ends were trimmed by 5 bases and 4 bases, with 11 bases remaining between them. The sequencing input was PBMCs or T cells enriched from blood (not recorded which). The chain uses TRBV14 and TRBJ2-2, with a tentative D call TRBD1 (6 bases). The receptor's source is a man aged 50 or older who had recovered from COVID-19. CDR3 in amino acids: CASSRQVTTGELFF. The CDR3 DNA is TGTGCCAGCAGCAGACAGGTGACCACCGGGGAGCTGTTTTTT.